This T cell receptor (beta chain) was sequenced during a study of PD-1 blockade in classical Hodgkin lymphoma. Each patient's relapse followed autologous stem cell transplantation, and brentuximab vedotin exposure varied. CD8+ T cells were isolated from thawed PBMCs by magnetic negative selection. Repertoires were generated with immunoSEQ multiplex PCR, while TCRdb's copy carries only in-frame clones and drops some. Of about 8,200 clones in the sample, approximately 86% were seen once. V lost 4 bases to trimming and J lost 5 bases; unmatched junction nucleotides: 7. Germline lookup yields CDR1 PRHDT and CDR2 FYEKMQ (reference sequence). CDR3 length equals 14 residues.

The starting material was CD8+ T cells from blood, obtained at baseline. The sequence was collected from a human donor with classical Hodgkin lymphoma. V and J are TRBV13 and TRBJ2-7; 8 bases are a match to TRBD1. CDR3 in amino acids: CASSWGTGEDEQYF. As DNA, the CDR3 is TGTGCCAGCAGCTGGGGGACAGGAGAGGACGAGCAGTACTTC.